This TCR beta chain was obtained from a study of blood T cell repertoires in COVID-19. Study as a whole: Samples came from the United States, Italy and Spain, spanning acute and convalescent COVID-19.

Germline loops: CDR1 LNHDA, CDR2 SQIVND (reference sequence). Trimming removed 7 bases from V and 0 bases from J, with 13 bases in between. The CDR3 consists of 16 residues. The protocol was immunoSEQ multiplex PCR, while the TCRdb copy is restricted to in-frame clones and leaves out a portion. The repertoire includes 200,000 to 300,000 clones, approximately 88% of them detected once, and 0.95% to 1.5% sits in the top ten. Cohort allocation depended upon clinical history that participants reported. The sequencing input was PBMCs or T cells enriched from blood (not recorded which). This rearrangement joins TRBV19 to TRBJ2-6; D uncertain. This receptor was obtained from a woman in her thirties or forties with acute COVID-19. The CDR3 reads CASNHPSTSGANVLTF. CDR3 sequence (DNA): TGTGCCAGTAACCACCCGAGTACCTCTGGGGCCAACGTCCTGACTTTC.